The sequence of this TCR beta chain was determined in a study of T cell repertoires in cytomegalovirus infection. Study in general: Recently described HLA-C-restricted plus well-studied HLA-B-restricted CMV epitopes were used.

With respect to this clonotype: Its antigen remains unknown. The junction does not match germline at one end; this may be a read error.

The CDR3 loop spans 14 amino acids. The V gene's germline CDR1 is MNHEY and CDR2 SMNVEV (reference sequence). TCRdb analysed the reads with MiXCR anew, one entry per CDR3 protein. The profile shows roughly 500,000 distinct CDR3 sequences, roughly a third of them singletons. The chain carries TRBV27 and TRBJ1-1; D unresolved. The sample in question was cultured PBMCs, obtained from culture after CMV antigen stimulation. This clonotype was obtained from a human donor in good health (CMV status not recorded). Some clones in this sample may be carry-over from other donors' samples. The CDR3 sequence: CASSFVRASSEAFF. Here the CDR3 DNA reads TGTGCCAGCAGTTTTGTTCGGGCCTCAAGTGAAGCCTTCTTT.